This T cell receptor (beta chain) was recovered during a study of Ad26.COV2.S vaccination and SARS-CoV-2 variants. General observations from the study: In TCR breadth and depth analyses, total T cell responses may have been underestimated. Breadth of non-spike TCRs did not differ between vaccinees and placebo recipients.

The CDR3 contains 15 residues. J gave up 4 bases and V 4 bases, and 7 bases lay outside the gene matches. Per the germline V gene, CDR1 is SGHRS and CDR2 is YFSETQ. Noted treatment: over 15 received Ad26.COV2.S at low or high dose, single or two shots; several received placebo; per-sample allocation not given. The samples were gathered on day 63 after the first injection of vaccine or placebo. As to this clone: The antigen is undetermined.

Sequencing was performed with immunoSEQ multiplex PCR; in TCRdb, only in-frame clones are kept and a portion is missing. Counted here are 440,000 or so clones, around 93% occurring once; the ten biggest clones make up more than 1.5%. This clonotype was obtained from a person aged 18-65 years who received the Ad26.COV2.S COVID-19 vaccine or a placebo. The sequencing used peripheral blood, collected in a trial of Ad26.COV2.S vaccine versus placebo. This chain connects TRBV5-1 to TRBJ1-1, with 10 bases matching TRBD1. CDR3 sequence reads: CASSPGTGVGTEAFF. The CDR3 DNA follows: TGCGCCAGCAGCCCGGGGACAGGGGTGGGCACTGAAGCTTTCTTT.